This TCR beta chain was obtained from a study of early T cells in non-severe SARS-CoV-2 infection. TCRdb reprocessed the 5' RACE reads with MiXCR, giving one entry per CDR3 protein. The sample includes tens of thousands of distinct CDR3 sequences, 14% of them seen just once. The CDR3 is 14 residues long. The ends were cut back, 2 bases at V and 7 bases at J, with 13 bases in the middle. Per the germline V gene, CDR1 is MNHEY and CDR2 is SVGEGT. Sequencing was performed on whole blood. The sequence derives from an adult who was a healthcare worker with PCR-confirmed SARS-CoV-2 infection or an uninfected control (not recorded which). The chain combines TRBV6-2 or TRBV6-3 with TRBJ2-3; D may be TRBD1 (5 bases). The CDR3 nucleotides are TGTGCCAGCAGTTACGGGGCAGCACGTAATACGCAGTATTTT. Translated, it gives CASSYGAARNTQYF.